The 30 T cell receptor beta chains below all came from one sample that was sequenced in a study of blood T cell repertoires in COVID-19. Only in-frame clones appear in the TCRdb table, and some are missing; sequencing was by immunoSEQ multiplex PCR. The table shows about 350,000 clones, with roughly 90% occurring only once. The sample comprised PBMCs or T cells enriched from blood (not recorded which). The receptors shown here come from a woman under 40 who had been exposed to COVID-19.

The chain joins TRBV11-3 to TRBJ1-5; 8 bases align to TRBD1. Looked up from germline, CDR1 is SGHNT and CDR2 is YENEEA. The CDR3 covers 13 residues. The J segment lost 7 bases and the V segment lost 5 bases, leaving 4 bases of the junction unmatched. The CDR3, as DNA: TGTGCCAGCAGCGGATCAGGGGGCCAGCCCCAGCATTTT. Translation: CASSGSGGQPQHF. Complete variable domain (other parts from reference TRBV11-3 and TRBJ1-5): EAGVVQSPRYKIIEKKQPVAFWCNPISGHNTLYWYLQNLGQGPELLIRYENEEAVDDSQLPKDRFSAERLKGVDSTLKIQPAELGDSAVYLCASSGSGGQPQHFGDGTRLSIL.

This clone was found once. CDR3 sequence: CAIVQGADGNTIYF. The CDR3 DNA follows: TGTGCCATCGTACAGGGGGCAGACGGAAACACCATATATTTT. The rearrangement links TRBV6-5 to TRBJ1-3, with 9 bases that match TRBD1. The CDR3 is 14 residues long. CDR1 is MNHEY, CDR2 SVGAGI, per germline. V was pared by 10 bases and J by 4 bases, with 8 bases of the junction left unmatched.

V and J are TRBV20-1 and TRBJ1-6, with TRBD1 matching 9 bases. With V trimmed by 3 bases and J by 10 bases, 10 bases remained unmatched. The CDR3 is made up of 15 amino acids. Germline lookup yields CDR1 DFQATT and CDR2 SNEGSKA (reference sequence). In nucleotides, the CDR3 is TGCAGTGCTAGTGAAACCGGGACAGGGCTCTCACCCCTCCACTTT. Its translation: CSASETGTGLSPLHF.

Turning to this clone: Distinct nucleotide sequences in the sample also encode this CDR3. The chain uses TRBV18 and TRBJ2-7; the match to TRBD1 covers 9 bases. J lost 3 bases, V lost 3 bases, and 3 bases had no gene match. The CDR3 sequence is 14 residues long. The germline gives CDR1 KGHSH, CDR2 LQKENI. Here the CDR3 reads CASSPPGQGYEQYF. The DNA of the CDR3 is TGTGCCAGCTCACCCCCGGGACAGGGCTACGAGCAGTACTTC.

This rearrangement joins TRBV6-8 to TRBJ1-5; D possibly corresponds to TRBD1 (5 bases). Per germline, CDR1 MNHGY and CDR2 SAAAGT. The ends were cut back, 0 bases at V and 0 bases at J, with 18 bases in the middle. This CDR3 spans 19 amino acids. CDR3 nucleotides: TGTGCCAGCAGTTACTCGAGTTTAGGTAGGGGCTATAGCAATCAGCCCCAGCATTTT. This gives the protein CASSYSSLGRGYSNQPQHF.

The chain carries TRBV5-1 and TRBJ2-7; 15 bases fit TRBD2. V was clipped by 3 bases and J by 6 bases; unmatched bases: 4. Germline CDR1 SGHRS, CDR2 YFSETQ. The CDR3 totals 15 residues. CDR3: CASSSGLAGGTEQYF. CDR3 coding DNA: TGCGCCAGCAGCTCGGGACTAGCGGGAGGTACCGAGCAGTACTTC.

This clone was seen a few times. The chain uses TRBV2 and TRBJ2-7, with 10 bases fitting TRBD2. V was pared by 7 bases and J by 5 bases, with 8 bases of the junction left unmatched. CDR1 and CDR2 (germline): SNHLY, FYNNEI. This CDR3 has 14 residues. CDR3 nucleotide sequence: TGTGCCAGCAATAGTGGTAGCGGGAGGCACGAGCAGTACTTC. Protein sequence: CASNSGSGRHEQYF.

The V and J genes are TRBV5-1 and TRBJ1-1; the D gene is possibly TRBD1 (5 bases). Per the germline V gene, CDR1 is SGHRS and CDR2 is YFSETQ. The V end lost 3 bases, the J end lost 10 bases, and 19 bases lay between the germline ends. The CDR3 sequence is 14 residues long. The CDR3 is CASSSTGQGSGAFF. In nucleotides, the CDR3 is TGCGCCAGCAGCTCGACGGGCCAGGGTAGTGGAGCTTTCTTT.

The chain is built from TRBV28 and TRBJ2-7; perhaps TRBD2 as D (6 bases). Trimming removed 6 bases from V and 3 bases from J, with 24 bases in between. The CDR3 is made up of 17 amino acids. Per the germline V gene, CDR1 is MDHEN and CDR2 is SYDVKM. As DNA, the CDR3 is TGTGCCAGCAGCGATCCCGGGGCCGGGACTGGGTTCTACGAGCAGTACTTC. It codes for CASSDPGAGTGFYEQYF.

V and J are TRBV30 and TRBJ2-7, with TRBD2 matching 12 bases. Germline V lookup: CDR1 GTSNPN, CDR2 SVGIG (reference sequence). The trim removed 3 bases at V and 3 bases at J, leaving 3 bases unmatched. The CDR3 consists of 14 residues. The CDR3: CAWSGLAGLYEQYF. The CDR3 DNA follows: TGTGCCTGGAGCGGACTAGCGGGGCTCTACGAGCAGTACTTC.

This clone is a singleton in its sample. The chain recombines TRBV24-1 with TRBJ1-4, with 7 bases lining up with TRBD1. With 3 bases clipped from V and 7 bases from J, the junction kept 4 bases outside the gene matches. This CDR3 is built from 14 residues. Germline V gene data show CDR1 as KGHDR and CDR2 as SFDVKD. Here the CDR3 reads CATSDRQGGEKLFF. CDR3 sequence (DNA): TGTGCCACCAGTGATCGACAGGGCGGTGAAAAACTGTTTTTT.

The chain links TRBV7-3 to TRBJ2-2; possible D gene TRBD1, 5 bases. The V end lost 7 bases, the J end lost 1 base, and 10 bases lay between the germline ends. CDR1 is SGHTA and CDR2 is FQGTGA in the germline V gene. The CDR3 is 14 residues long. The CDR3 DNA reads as TGTGCCAGCACCGATACAGGGAACACCGGGGAGCTGTTTTTT. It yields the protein CASTDTGNTGELFF.

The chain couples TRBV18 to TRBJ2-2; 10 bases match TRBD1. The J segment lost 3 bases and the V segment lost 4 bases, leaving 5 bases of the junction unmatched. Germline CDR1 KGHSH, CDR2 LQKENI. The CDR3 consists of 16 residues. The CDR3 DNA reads TGTGCCAGCTCACACGCCGGGACAGGGGACACCGGGGAGCTGTTTTTT. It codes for CASSHAGTGDTGELFF.

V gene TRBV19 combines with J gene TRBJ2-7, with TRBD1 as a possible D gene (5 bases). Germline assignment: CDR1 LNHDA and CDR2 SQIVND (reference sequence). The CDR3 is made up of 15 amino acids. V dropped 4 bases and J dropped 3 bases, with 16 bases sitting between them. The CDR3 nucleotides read TGTGCCAGTAGTACCGACAGTGCCATCGGCTACGAGCAGTACTTC. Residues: CASSTDSAIGYEQYF.

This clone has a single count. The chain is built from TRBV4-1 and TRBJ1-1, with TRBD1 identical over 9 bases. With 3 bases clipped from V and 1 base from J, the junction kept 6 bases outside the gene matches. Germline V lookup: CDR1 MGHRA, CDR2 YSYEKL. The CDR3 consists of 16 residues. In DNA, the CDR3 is TGCGCCAGCAGCCAGAGGGACAGGGTGACGAACACTGAAGCTTTCTTT. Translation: CASSQRDRVTNTEAFF.

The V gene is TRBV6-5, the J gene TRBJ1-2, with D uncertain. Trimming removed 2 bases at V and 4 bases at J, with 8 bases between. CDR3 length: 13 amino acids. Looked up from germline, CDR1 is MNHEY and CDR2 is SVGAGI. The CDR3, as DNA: TGTGCCAGCAGTTACGCGGGTCCCTATGGCTACACCTTC. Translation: CASSYAGPYGYTF.

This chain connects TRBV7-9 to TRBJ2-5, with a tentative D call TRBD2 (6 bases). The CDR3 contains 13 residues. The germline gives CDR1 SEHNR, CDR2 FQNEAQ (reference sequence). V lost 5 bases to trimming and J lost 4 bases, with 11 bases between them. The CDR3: CASSPGLLETQYF. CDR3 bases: TGTGCCAGCAGCCCGGGACTCCTAGAGACCCAGTACTTC.

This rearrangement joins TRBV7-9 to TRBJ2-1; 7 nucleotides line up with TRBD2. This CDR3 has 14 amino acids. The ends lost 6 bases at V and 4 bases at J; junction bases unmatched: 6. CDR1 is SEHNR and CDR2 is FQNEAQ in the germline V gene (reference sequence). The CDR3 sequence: CASRQAGAYNEQFF. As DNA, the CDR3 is TGTGCCAGCAGACAGGCGGGAGCTTACAATGAGCAGTTCTTC.

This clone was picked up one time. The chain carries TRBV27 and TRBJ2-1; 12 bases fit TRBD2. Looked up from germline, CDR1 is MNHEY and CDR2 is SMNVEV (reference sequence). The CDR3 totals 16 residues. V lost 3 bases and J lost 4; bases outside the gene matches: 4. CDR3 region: CASSLAGTSGYNEQFF. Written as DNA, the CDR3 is TGTGCCAGCAGTTTGGCCGGGACTAGCGGGTACAATGAGCAGTTCTTC.

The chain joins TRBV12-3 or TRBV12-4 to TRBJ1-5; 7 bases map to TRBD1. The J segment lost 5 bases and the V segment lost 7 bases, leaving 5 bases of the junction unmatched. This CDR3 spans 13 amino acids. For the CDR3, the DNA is TGTGCCAGCACCTCGACAGGGTATCAGCCCCAGCATTTT. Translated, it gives CASTSTGYQPQHF.

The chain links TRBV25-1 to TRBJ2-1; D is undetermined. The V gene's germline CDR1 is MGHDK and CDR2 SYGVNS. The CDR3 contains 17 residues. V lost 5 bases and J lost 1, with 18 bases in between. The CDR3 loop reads CASSPSGFSISYNEQFF. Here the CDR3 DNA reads TGTGCCAGCAGTCCCTCGGGTTTCTCGATATCCTACAATGAGCAGTTCTTC.

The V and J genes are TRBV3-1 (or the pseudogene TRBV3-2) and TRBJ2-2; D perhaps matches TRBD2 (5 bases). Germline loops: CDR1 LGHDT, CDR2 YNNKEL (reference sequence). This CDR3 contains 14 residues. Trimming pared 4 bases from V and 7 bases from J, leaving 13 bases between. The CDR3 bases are TGTGCCAGCAGCCGTCCTTTAGAGGGCGGGGAGCTGTTTTTT. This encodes CASSRPLEGGELFF.

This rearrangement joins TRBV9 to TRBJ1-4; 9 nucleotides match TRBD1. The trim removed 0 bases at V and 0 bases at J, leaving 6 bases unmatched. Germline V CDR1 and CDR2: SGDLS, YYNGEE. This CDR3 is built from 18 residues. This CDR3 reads CASSVGGQGRSTNEKLFF. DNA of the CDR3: TGTGCCAGCAGCGTAGGGGGACAGGGTCGGTCAACTAATGAAAAACTGTTTTTT.

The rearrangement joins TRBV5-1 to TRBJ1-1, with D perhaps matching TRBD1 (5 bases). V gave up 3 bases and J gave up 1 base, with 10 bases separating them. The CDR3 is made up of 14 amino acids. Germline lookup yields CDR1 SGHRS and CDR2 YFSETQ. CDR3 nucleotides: TGCGCCAGCAGCTCGGGGGTGGGGAACACTGAAGCTTTCTTT. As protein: CASSSGVGNTEAFF.

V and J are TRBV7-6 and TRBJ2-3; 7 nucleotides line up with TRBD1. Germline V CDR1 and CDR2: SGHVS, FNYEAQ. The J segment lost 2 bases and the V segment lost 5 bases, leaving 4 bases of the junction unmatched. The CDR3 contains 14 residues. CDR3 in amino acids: CASSPTGNTDTQYF. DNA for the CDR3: TGTGCCAGCAGCCCGACAGGGAACACAGATACGCAGTATTTT.

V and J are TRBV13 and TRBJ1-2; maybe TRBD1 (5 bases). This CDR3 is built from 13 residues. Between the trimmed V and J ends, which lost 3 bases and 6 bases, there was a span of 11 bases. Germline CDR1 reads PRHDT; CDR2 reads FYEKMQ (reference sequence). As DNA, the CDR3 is TGTGCCAGCAGCTTGCGGACAACGCATGGCTACACCTTC. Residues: CASSLRTTHGYTF.

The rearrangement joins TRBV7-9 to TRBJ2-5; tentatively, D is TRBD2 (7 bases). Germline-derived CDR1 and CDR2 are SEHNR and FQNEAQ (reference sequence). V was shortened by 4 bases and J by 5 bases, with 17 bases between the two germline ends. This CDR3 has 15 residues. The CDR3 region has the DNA TGTGCCAGCAGCTCAGTCGGGGGGCAGTCGGAGACCCAGTACTTC. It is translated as CASSSVGGQSETQYF.

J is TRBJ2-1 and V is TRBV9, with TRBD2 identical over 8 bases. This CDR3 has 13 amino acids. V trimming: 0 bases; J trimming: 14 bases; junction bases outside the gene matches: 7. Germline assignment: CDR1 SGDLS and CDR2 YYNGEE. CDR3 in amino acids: CASSVDLLAEKFF. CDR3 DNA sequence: TGTGCCAGCAGCGTAGACCTACTAGCGGAAAAGTTCTTC.

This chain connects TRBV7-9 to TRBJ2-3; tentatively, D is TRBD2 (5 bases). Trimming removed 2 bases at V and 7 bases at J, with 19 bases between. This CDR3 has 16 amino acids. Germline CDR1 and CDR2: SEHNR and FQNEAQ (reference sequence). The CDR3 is CASSLRAGPSSHTQYF. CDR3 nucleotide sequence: TGTGCCAGCAGCTTAAGGGCGGGCCCCTCTTCCCATACGCAGTATTTT.

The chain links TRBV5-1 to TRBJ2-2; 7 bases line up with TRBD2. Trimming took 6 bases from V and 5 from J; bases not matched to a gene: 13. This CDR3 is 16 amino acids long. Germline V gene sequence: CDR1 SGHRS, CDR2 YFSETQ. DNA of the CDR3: TGCGCCAGCACTATTGAGGAGCGGGGAACTACCGGGGAGCTGTTTTTT. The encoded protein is CASTIEERGTTGELFF.